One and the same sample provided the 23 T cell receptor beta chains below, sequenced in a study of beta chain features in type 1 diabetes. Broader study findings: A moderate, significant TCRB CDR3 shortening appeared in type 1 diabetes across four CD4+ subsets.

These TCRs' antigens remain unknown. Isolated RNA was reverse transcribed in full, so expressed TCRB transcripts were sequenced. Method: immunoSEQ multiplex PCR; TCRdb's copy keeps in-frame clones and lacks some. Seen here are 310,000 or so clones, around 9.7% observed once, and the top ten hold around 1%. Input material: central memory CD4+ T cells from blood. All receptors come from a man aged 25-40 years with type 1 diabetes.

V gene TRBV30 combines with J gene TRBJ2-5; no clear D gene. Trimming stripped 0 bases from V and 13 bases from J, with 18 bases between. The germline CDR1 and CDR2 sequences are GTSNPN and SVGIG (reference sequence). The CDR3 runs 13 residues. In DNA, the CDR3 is TGTGCCTGGAGTGTAGGGTCACCTCCGACGGCGTACTTC. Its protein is CAWSVGSPPTAYF. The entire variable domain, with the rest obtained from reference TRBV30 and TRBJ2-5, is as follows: SQTIHQWPATLVQPVGSPLSLECTVEGTSNPNLYWYRQAAGRGLQLLFYSVGIGQISSEVPQNLSASRPQDRQFILSSKKLLLSDSGFYLCAWSVGSPPTAYFGPGTRLLVL.

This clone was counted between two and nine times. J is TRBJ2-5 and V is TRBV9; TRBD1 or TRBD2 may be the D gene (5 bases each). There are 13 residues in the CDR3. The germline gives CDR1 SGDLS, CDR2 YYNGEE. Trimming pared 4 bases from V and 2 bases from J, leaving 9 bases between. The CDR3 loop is CASSRDPQETQYF. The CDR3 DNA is TGTGCCAGCAGCAGGGACCCACAAGAGACCCAGTACTTC.

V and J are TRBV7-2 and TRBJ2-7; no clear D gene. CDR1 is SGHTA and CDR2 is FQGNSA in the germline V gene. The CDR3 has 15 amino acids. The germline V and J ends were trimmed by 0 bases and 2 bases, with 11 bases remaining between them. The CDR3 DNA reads TGTGCCAGCAGCTTAGCTTCAGGTGGAACCTACGAGCAGTACTTC. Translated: CASSLASGGTYEQYF.

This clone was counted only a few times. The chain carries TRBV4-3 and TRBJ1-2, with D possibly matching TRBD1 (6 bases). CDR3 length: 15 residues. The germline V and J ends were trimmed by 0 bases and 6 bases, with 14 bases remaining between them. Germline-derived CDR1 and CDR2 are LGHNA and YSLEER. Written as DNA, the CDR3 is TGCGCCAGCAGCCAAGATTCCCAGGGGCGGGATGGCTACACCTTC. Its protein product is CASSQDSQGRDGYTF.

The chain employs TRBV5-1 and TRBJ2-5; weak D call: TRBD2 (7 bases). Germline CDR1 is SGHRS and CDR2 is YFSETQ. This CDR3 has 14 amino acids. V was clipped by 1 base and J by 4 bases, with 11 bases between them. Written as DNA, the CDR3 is TGCGCCAGCAGCTTGCGGGGGGCCAGAGAGACCCAGTACTTC. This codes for CASSLRGARETQYF.

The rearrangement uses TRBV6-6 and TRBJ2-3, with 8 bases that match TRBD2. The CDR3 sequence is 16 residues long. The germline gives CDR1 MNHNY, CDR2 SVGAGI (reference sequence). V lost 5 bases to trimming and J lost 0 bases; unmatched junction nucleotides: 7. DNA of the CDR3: TGTGCCAGCAGTCAGGGACTAGATCTTAGCACAGATACGCAGTATTTT. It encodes CASSQGLDLSTDTQYF.

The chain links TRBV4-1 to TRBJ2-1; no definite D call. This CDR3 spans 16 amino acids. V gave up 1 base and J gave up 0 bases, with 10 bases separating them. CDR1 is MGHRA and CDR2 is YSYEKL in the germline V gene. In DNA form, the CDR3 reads TGCGCCAGCAGCCAAGGGGTAGGTGTCTCCTACAATGAGCAGTTCTTC. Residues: CASSQGVGVSYNEQFF.

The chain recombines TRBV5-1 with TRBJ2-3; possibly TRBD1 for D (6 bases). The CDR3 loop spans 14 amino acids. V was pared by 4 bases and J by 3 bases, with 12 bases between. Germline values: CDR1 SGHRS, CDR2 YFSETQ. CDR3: CASSRDKPTDTQYF. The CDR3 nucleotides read TGCGCCAGCAGCCGGGACAAACCAACAGATACGCAGTATTTT.

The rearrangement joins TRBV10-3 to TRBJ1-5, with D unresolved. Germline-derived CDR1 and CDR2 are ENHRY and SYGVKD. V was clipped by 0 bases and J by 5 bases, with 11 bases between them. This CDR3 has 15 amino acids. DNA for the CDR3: TGTGCCATCAGTGAGTCCTCCGTTGAACATCAGCCCCAGCATTTT. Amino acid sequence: CAISESSVEHQPQHF.

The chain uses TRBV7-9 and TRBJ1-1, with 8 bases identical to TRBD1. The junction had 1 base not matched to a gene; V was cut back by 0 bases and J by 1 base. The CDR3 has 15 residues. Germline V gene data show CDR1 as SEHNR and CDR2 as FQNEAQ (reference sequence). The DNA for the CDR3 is TGTGCCAGCAGCTTAGCCGGGACAGGGAACACTGAAGCTTTCTTT. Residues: CASSLAGTGNTEAFF.

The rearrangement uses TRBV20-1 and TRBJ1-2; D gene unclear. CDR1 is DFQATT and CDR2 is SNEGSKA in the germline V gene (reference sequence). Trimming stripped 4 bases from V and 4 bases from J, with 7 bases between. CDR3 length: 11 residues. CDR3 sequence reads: CSATVGYGYTF. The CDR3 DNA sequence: TGCAGTGCTACAGTGGGCTATGGCTACACCTTC.

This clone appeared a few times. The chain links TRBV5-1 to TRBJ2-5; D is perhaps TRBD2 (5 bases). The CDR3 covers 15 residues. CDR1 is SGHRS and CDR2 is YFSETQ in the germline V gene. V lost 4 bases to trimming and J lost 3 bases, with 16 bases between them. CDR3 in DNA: TGCGCCAGCAGCCTGACAACACTGGAGGAAGAGACCCAGTACTTC. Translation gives CASSLTTLEEETQYF. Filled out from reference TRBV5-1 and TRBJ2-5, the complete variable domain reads KAGVTQTPRYLIKTRGQQVTLSCSPISGHRSVSWYQQTPGQGLQFLFEYFSETQRNKGNFPGRFSGRQFSNSRSEMNVSTLELGDSALYLCASSLTTLEEETQYFGPGTRLLVL.

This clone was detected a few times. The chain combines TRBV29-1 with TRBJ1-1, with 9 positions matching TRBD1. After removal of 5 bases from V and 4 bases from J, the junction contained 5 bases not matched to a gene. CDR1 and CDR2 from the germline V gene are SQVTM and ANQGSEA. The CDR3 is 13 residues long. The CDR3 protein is CSVQGQGSTEAFF. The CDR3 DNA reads TGCAGCGTTCAAGGACAGGGGAGCACTGAAGCTTTCTTT.

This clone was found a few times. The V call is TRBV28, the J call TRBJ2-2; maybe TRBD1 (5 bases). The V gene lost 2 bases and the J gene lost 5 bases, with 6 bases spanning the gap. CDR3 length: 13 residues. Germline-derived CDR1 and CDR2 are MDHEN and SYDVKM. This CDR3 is CASSLPGTGELFF. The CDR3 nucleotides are TGTGCCAGCAGTTTACCAGGGACCGGGGAGCTGTTTTTT. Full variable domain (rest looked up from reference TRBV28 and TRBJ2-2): DVKVTQSSRYLVKRTGEKVFLECVQDMDHENMFWYRQDPGLGLRLIYFSYDVKMKEKGDIPEGYSVSREKKERFSLILESASTNQTSMYLCASSLPGTGELFFGEGSRLTVL.

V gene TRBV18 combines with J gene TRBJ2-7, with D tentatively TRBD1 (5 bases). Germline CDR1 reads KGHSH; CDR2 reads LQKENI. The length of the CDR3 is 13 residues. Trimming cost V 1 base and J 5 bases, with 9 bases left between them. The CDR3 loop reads CASSPRQLDEQYF. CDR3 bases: TGTGCCAGCTCACCACGACAGCTAGACGAGCAGTACTTC.

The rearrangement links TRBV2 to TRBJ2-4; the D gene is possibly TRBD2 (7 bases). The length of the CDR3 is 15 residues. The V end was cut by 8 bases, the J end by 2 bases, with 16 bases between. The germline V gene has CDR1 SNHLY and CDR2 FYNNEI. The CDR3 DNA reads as TGTGCCAGCGGCCTAGGGGGGGCCACCAAAAACATTCAGTACTTC. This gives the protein CASGLGGATKNIQYF.

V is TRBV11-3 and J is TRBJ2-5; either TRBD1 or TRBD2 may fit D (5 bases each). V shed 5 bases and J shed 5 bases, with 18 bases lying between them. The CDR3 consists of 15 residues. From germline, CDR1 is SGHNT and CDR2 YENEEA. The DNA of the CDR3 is TGTGCCAGCAGCGAGGGGTACCCCTTCGGGGAGACCCAGTACTTC. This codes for CASSEGYPFGETQYF.

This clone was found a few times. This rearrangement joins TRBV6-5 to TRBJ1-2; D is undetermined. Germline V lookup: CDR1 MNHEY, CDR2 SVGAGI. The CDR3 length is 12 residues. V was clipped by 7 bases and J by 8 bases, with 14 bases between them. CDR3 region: CASTRDGLGYTF. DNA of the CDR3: TGTGCCAGCACCAGAGACGGTTTGGGCTACACCTTC.

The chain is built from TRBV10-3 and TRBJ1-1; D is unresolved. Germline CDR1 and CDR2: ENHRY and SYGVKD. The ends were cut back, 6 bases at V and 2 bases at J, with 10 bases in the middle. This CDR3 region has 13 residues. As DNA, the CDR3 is TGTGCCATCAGAATCGGAGTTAACACTGAAGCTTTCTTT. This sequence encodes CAIRIGVNTEAFF.

CDR3 residues: CASSLTGEGYGYTF. In DNA, the CDR3 is TGCGCCAGCAGCTTGACAGGGGAAGGGTATGGCTACACCTTC. The chain recombines TRBV5-1 with TRBJ1-2, with 7 positions matching TRBD1. Per germline, CDR1 SGHRS and CDR2 YFSETQ. The CDR3 loop spans 14 amino acids. V was clipped by 1 base and J by 5 bases; unmatched bases: 5. The full variable domain, completed using reference TRBV5-1 and TRBJ1-2, is KAGVTQTPRYLIKTRGQQVTLSCSPISGHRSVSWYQQTPGQGLQFLFEYFSETQRNKGNFPGRFSGRQFSNSRSEMNVSTLELGDSALYLCASSLTGEGYGYTFGSGTRLTVV.

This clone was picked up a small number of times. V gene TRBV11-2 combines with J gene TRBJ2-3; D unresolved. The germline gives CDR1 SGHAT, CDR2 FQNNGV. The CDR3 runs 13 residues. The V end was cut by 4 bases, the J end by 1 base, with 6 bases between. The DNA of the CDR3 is TGTGCCAGCAGCTCGACTCGCACAGATACGCAGTATTTT. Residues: CASSSTRTDTQYF. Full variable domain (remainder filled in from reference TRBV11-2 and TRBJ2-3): EAGVAQSPRYKIIEKRQSVAFWCNPISGHATLYWYQQILGQGPKLLIQFQNNGVVDDSQLPKDRFSAERLKGVDSTLKIQPAKLEDSAVYLCASSSTRTDTQYFGPGTRLTVL.

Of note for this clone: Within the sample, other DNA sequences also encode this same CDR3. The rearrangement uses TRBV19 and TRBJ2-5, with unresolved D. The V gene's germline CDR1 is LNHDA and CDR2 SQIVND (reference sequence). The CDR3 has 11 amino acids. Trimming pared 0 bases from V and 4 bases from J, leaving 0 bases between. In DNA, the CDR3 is TGTGCCAGTAGTATAGAAGAGACCCAGTACTTC. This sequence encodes CASSIEETQYF.

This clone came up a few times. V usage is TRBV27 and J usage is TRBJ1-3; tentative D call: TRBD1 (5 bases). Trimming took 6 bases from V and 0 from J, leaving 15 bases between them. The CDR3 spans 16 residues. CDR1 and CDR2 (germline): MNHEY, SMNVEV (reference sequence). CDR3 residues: CASRATAAGSGNTIYF. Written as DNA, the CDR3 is TGTGCCAGCAGGGCGACAGCGGCCGGCTCTGGAAACACCATATATTTT.